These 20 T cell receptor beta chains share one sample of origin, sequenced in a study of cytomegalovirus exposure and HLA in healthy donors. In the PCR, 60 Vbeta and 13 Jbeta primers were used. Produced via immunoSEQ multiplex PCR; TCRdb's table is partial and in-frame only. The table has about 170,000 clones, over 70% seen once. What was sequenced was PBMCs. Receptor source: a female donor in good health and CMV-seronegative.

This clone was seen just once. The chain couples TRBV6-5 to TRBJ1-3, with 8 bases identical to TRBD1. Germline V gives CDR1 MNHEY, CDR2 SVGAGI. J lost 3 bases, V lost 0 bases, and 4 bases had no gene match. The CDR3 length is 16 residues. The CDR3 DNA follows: TGTGCCAGCAGTTACTCGAGACAGGGGAGTGGAAACACCATATATTTT. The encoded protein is CASSYSRQGSGNTIYF.

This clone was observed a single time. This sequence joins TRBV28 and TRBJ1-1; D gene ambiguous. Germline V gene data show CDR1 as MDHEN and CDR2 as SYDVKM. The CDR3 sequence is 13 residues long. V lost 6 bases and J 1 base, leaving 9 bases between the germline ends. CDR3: CASRSFPNTEAFF. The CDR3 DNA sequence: TGTGCCAGCAGATCTTTCCCGAACACTGAAGCTTTCTTT.

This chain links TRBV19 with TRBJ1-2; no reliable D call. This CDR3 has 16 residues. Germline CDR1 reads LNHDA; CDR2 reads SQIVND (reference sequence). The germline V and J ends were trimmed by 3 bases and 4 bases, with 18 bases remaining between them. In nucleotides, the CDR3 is TGTGCCAGTAGTATTACACACTCCACCTCGGGCTATGGCTACACCTTC. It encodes CASSITHSTSGYGYTF.

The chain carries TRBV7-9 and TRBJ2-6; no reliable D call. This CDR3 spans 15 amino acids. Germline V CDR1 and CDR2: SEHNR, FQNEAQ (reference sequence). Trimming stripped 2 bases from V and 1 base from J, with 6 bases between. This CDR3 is CASSLSLSGANVLTF. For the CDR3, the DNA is TGTGCCAGCAGCTTAAGCCTTTCTGGGGCCAACGTCCTGACTTTC.

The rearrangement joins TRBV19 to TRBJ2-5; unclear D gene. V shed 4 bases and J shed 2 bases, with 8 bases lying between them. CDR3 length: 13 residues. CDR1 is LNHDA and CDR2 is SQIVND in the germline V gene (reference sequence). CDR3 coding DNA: TGTGCCAGTAGTAAGGAGTTGCAAGAGACCCAGTACTTC. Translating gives CASSKELQETQYF.

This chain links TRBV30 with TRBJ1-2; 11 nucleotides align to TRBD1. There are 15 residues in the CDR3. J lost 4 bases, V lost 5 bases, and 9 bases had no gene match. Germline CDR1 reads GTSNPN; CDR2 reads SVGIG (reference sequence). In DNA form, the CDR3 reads TGTGCCTGGGGCGATCCCGGGACAGGGGGCTATGGCTACACCTTC. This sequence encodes CAWGDPGTGGYGYTF.

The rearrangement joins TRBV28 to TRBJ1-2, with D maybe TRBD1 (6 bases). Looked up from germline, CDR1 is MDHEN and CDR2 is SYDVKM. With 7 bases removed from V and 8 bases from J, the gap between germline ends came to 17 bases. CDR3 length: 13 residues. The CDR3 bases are TGTGCCAGCATGTTGTCAGGGGATCGGGGCTACACCTTC. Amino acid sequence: CASMLSGDRGYTF.

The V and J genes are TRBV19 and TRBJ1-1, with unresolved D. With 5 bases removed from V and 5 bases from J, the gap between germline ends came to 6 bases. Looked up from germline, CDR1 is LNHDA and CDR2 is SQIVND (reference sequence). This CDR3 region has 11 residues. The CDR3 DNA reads TGTGCCAGTAGTCGGGGTACTGAAGCTTTCTTT. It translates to CASSRGTEAFF.

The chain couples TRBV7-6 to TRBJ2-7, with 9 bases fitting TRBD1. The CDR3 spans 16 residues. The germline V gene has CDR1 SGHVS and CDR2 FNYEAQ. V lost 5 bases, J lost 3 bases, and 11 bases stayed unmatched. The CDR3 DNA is TGTGCCAGCAGCCTACAACCGGGACAGGGAGGCTACGAGCAGTACTTC. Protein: CASSLQPGQGGYEQYF.

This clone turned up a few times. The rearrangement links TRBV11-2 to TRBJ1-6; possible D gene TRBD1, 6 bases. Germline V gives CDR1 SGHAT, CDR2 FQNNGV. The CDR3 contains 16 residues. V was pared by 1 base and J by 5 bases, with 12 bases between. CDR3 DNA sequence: TGTGCCAGCAGCTTAGTGGGGGACATCCATAATTCACCCCTCCACTTT. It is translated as CASSLVGDIHNSPLHF.

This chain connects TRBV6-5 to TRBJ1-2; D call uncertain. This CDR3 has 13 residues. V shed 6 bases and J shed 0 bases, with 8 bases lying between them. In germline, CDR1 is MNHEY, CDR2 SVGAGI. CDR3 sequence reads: CASRATANYGYTF. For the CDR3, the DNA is TGTGCCAGCAGAGCCACAGCTAACTATGGCTACACCTTC.

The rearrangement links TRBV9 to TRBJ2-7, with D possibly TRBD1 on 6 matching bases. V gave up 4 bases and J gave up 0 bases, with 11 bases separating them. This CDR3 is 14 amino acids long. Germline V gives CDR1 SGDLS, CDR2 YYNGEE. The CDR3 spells CASSIQTGSYEQYF. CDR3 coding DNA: TGTGCCAGCAGCATTCAGACAGGCTCCTACGAGCAGTACTTC.

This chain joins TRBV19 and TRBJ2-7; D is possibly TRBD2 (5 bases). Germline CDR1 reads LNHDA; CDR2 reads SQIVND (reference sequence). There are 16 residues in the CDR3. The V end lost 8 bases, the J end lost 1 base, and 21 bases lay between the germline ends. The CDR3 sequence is CASGEWDFGGSYEQYF. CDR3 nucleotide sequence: TGTGCCAGTGGGGAGTGGGATTTCGGAGGTTCCTACGAGCAGTACTTC. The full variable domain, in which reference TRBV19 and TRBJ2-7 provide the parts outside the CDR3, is DGGITQSPKYLFRKEGQNVTLSCEQNLNHDAMYWYRQDPGQGLRLIYYSQIVNDFQKGDIAEGYSVSREKKESFPLTVTSAQKNPTAFYLCASGEWDFGGSYEQYFGPGTRLTVT.

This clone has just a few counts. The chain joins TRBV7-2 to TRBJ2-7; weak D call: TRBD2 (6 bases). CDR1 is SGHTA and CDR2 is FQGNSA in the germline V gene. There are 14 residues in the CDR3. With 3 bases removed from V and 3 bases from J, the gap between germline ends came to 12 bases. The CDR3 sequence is CASSFVRRDYEQYF. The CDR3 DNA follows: TGTGCCAGCAGCTTCGTTCGGCGGGACTACGAGCAGTACTTC.

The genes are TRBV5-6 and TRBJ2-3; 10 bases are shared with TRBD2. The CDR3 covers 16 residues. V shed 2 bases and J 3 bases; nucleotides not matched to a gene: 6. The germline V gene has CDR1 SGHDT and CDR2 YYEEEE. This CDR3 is CASSFLAGDLTDTQYF. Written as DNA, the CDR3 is TGTGCCAGCAGCTTCCTAGCGGGAGATCTAACAGATACGCAGTATTTT. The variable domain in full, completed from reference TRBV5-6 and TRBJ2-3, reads DAGVTQSPTHLIKTRGQQVTLRCSPKSGHDTVSWYQQALGQGPQFIFQYYEEEERQRGNFPDRFSGHQFPNYSSELNVNALLLGDSALYLCASSFLAGDLTDTQYFGPGTRLTVL.

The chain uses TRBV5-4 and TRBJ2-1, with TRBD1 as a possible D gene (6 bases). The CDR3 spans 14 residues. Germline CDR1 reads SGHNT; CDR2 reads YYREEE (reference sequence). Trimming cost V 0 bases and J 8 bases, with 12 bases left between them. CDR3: CASSLDTGSDEQFF. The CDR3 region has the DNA TGTGCCAGCAGCTTGGATACAGGGAGCGATGAGCAGTTCTTC.

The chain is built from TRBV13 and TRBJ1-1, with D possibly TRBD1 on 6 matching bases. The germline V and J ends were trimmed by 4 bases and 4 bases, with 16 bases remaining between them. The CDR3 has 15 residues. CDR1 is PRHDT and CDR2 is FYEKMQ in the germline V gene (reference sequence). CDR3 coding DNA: TGTGCCAGCAGCTCCCCAAATACAGGGCCCACTGAAGCTTTCTTT. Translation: CASSSPNTGPTEAFF.

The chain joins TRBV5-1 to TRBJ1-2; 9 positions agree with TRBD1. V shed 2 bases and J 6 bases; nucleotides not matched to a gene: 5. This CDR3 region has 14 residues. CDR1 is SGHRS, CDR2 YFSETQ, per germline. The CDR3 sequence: CASSLPGQGDGYTF. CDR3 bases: TGCGCCAGCAGCTTACCGGGACAGGGCGATGGCTACACCTTC.

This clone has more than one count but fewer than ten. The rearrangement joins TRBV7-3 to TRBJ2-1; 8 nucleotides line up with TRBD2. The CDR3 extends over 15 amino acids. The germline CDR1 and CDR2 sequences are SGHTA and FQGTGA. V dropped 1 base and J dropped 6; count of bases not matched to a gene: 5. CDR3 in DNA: TGTGCCAGCAGCTTAAAGGGACTAGTGATCAATGAGCAGTTCTTC. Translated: CASSLKGLVINEQFF.

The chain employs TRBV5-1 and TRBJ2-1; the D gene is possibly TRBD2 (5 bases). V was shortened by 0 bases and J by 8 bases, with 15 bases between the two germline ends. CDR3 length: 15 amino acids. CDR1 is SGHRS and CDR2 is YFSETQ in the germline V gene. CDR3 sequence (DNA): TGCGCCAGCAGCTTGGGCCAGCGGTATCCCGATGAGCAGTTCTTC. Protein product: CASSLGQRYPDEQFF. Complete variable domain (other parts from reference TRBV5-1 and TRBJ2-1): KAGVTQTPRYLIKTRGQQVTLSCSPISGHRSVSWYQQTPGQGLQFLFEYFSETQRNKGNFPGRFSGRQFSNSRSEMNVSTLELGDSALYLCASSLGQRYPDEQFFGPGTRLTVL.